This T cell receptor (beta chain) was observed in a study of T cell repertoires in cytomegalovirus infection. This clonotype was observed a handful of times. One entry per CDR3 protein results from TCRdb running MiXCR on the reads. The sample has about 450,000 distinct CDR3 sequences; approximately 31% are singletons. CDR1 is MNHNY, CDR2 SVGAGI, per germline (reference sequence). Trimming shortened V by 0 bases and J by 5 bases, and 14 bases separated the two germline ends. The CDR3 is 16 residues long. Sequencing was carried out using PBMCs. The sequence came from a human donor in good health (CMV status not recorded). Some clones in this sample may be carry-over from other donors' samples. The chain carries TRBV6-6 and TRBJ2-1; tentatively, D is TRBD1 or TRBD2 (6 bases each). This chain's CDR3 is CASSYSRGAGDNEQFF. Here the CDR3 DNA reads TGTGCCAGCAGTTACTCGAGGGGGGCTGGTGACAATGAGCAGTTCTTC.